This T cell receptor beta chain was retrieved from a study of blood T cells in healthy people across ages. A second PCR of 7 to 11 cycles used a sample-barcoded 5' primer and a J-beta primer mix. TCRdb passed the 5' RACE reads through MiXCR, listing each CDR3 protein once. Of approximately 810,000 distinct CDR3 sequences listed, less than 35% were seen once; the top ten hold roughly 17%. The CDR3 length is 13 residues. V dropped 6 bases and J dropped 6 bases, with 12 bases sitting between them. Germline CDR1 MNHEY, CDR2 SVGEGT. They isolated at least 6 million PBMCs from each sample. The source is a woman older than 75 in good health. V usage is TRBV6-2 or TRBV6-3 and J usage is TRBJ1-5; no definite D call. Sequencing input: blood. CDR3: CASRYTVPQPQHF. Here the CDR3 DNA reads TGTGCCAGCAGGTATACGGTTCCTCAGCCCCAGCATTTT.